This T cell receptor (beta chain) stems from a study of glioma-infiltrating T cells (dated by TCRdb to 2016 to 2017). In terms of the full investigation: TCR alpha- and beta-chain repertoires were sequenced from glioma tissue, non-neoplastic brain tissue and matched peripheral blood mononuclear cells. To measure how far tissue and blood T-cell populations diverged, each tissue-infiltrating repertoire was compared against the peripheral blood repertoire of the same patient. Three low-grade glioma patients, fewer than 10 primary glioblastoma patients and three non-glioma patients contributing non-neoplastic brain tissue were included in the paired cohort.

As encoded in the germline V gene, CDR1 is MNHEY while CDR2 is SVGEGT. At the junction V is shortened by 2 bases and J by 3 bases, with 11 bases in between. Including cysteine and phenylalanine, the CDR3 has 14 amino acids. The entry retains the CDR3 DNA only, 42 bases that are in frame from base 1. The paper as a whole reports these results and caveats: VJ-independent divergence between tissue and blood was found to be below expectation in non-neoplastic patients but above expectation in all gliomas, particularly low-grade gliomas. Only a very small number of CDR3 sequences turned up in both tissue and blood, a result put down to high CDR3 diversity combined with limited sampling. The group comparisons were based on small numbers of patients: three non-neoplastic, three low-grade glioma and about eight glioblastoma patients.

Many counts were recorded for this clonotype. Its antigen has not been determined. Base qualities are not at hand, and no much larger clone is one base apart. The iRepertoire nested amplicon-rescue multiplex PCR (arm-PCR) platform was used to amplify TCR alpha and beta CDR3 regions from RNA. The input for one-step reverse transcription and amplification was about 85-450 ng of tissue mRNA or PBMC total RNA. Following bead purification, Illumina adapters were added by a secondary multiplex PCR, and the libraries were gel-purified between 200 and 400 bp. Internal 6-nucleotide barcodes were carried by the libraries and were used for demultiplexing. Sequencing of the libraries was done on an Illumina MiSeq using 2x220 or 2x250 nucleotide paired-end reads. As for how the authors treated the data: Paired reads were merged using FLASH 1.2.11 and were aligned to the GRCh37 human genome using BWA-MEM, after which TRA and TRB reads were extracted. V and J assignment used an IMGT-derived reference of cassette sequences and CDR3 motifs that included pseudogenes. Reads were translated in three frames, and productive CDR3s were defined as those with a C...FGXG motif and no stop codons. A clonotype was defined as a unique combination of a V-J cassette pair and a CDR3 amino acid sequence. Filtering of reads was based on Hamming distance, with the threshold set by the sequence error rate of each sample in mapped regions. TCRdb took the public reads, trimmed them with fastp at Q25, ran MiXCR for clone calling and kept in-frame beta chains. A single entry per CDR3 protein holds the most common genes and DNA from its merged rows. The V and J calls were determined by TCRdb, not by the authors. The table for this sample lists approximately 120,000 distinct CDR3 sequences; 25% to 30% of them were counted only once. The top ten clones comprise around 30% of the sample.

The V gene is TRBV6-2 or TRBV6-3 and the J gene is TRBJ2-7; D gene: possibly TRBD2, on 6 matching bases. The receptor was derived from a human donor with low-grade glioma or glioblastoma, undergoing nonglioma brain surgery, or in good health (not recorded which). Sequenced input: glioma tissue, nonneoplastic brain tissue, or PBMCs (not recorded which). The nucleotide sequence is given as TGTGCCAGCAGTTACGGGGGGATTTACTACGAGCAGTACTTC. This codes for CASSYGGIYYEQYF.